This is a list of T cell receptor beta chains from one sample in a study of CD8+ T cells in alopecia areata. Profiling relied on immunoSEQ multiplex PCR, and the TCRdb table lists in-frame clones only, not all of them. The sample has more than 90,000 clones, roughly three fifths seen once. Sequenced here: CD8+ T cells sorted from blood, sampled between weeks 55 and 65, from a patient treated with tofacitinib. Source of these receptors: a human donor with alopecia areata. The conserved cysteine and the conserved F or W are not part of the CDR3 here. D genes are given only for firm matches.

V gene	D gene	J gene	CDR3 length	CDR3 protein
TRBV6-5	TRBD1	TRBJ2-7	13	ASSRAGTGMDEQY
TRBV2	-	TRBJ2-3	16	ASGGWGGSLLSTDTQY
TRBV6-1	-	TRBJ2-7	11	ASRVWDSYEQY
TRBV5-6	TRBD1	TRBJ1-6	13	ASSGKGQPNSPLH
TRBV27	-	TRBJ2-7	12	ASSLRGFSYEQY
TRBV19	-	TRBJ1-1	11	ASSTGINTEAF
TRBV6-5	TRBD1	TRBJ2-3	13	ASSYSTGEVDTQY
TRBV2	TRBD1	TRBJ1-2	12	ASSWDSHNYGYT
TRBV7-9	-	TRBJ1-6	15	ASSSGQLSSYNSPLH
TRBV27	-	TRBJ2-1	13	ASSSTSGVYNEQF
TRBV7-2	-	TRBJ2-7	13	ASSFLGDLSYEQY
TRBV30	-	TRBJ2-1	12	AWSVGGTYNEQF
TRBV29-1	-	TRBJ2-3	9	SVDRLDTQY
TRBV10-2	-	TRBJ1-2	11	ASSEQGREGYT
TRBV7-2	-	TRBJ1-6	11	ASSFGGNSPLH
TRBV10-3	TRBD2	TRBJ2-1	14	AISAPIAGSYNEQF
TRBV4-1	-	TRBJ2-7	15	ASSQVGSSRGKDEQY
TRBV29-1	TRBD1	TRBJ1-2	15	SVDYPDREGGDYGYT
TRBV4-2	TRBD2	TRBJ2-1	13	ASSQAGGSYNEQF
TRBV7-8	TRBD2	TRBJ2-7	17	ASSSPRDGLAGAYREQY
TRBV6-5	TRBD1	TRBJ1-2	14	ASSLFGQGTNYGYT
TRBV10-3	TRBD1	TRBJ2-7	10	AIRTGEDEQY
TRBV29-1	TRBD1	TRBJ2-3	10	SVETGEDTQY
TRBV2	-	TRBJ2-4	15	ASSSLDPSLGKNIQY
TRBV9	-	TRBJ2-2	11	ASSVGGAGELF
TRBV7-9	-	TRBJ1-2	14	ASSLVPGHRNYGYT
TRBV6-5	-	TRBJ2-2	11	ASRTANTGELF
TRBV25-1	-	TRBJ2-1	14	ASSGQSGGRDNEQF
TRBV10-3	-	TRBJ2-2	12	AISESRLAGELF
TRBV30	-	TRBJ1-3	8	AWIGNTIY
TRBV15	-	TRBJ2-1	13	ATSRDLNVNNEQF
TRBV4-1	TRBD1	TRBJ2-5	11	ASSQTGLETQY
TRBV27	-	TRBJ2-1	11	ASSFTPVNEQF
TRBV7-9	TRBD1	TRBJ2-7	14	ASSSTPGQDHYEQY
TRBV5-1	-	TRBJ2-5	12	ASSLGLAPETQY
TRBV12-5	-	TRBJ1-5	13	ATSQGLGGNQPQH
TRBV15	-	TRBJ2-5	13	ATSRTPRGLETQY
TRBV5-6	TRBD1	TRBJ2-1	10	ASSLGRDREF
TRBV7-8	-	TRBJ2-1	11	ASSFSGSDEQF
TRBV7-9	TRBD2	TRBJ2-4	14	ASSDTGTRAKNIQY
TRBV12-5	TRBD1	TRBJ1-2	13	ASGLDGGQGYGYT